A selection of T cell receptor beta chains follows, all from one sample in a study of shared clonotypes between healthy human individuals. Assay: immunoSEQ multiplex PCR; the TCRdb copy retains only in-frame clones and omits some. The sample carries 600,000 or so clones, about 95% recorded once. Material for sequencing was naive CD8+ T cells sorted from blood. The receptors shown here come from a woman aged 25 to 39 in good health. The CDR3 runs from the conserved cysteine through the conserved F or W. The D gene is left open where the match is weak. Size tells how often a clone was seen (once, few, many) or the class of an expanded clone, and some rows leave it out.

size	V	J	D	DNA	CDR3
.	TRBV11-2	TRBJ1-2	TRBD1	TGTGCCAGCAGCTGGGACAGGGGTCATGGCTACACCTTC	CASSWDRGHGYTF
.	TRBV5-1	TRBJ2-1	TRBD2	TGCGCCAGCAGCCCTACGGGACTAGGAGGCTACAATGAGCAGTTCTTC	CASSPTGLGGYNEQFF
once	TRBV19	TRBJ2-7	TRBD1	TGTGCCAGTAGCCCCGGACAGGGGGCGTACGAGCAGTACTTC	CASSPGQGAYEQYF
.	TRBV7-9	TRBJ2-7	.	TGTGCCAGCAGCACCCCCGACTACACAGAGGGCTACGAGCAGTACTTC	CASSTPDYTEGYEQYF
.	TRBV6-5	TRBJ2-5	TRBD1	TGTGCCAGCAGACTGGGACAGGGGGTAAGAGAGACCCAGTACTTC	CASRLGQGVRETQYF
.	TRBV27	TRBJ2-7	TRBD2	TGTGCCAGCAGTTTGGGCGGGAGTACCTACGAGCAGTACTTC	CASSLGGSTYEQYF
.	TRBV29-1	TRBJ1-2	.	TGCAGCGTCCGGGGGCCGGAACTAGCTAACTATGGCTACACCTTC	CSVRGPELANYGYTF
.	TRBV29-1	TRBJ2-7	TRBD2	TGCAGCGTTGAAGCTAGCGGGAGGGCGTCTGAGCAGTACTTC	CSVEASGRASEQYF
.	TRBV5-1	TRBJ1-3	TRBD1	TGCGCCAGCAGCTACACAGGGGGAGGAAACACCATATATTTT	CASSYTGGGNTIYF
once	TRBV5-6	TRBJ2-7	.	TGTGCCAGCAGCGGAGGCGGGGACAGACCCTACGAGCAGTACTTC	CASSGGGDRPYEQYF
.	TRBV15	TRBJ1-1	.	TGTGCCACCAGCAGAGTGGTGGGAACCACTGAAGCTTTCTTT	CATSRVVGTTEAFF
once	TRBV25-1	TRBJ1-1	.	TGTGCCAGCAGTAAAGTGGCGGGGGCTATCAATGAAGCTTTCTTT	CASSKVAGAINEAFF
.	TRBV7-9	TRBJ2-3	TRBD1	TGTGCCAGCAGCCTGGACAGGAGTCGCACAGATACGCAGTATTTT	CASSLDRSRTDTQYF
.	TRBV28	TRBJ2-5	TRBD2	TGTGCCAGCAGTCCCCGGGGGACTAGGGAGACCCAGTACTTC	CASSPRGTRETQYF
once	TRBV13	TRBJ2-7	.	TGTGCCAGCAGCTTAAAAGGGAGTTGGGAGCAGTACTTC	CASSLKGSWEQYF
.	TRBV27	TRBJ1-2	.	TGTGCCAGCAGTTTAACACCCTCAGCGGGGGGCTATGGCTACACCTTC	CASSLTPSAGGYGYTF
.	TRBV29-1	TRBJ2-3	.	TGCAGCTCGGACCCCGGGGGCACAGATACGCAGTATTTT	CSSDPGGTDTQYF
.	TRBV7-9	TRBJ2-3	TRBD2	TGTGCCAGCAGCTTAGTTTCGGGAGGCACGACAGATACGCAGTATTTT	CASSLVSGGTTDTQYF
.	TRBV28	TRBJ2-3	TRBD2	TGTGCCAGCAGTTCCCTGGCAATATCTGGGACTAGCGGGAGGGTCGGGACAGATACGCAGTATTTT	CASSSLAISGTSGRVGTDTQYF
.	TRBV7-3	TRBJ2-3	.	TGTGCCAGCAGCTTAACCGGAGGAGCTAGCACAGATACGCAGTATTTT	CASSLTGGASTDTQYF
.	TRBV28	TRBJ2-7	TRBD1	TGTGCCAGCAGTTTATTTTTCCGCGGCAGGGGGCCCTCCTACGAGCAGTACTTC	CASSLFFRGRGPSYEQYF
.	TRBV27	TRBJ2-1	TRBD2	TGTGCCAGCAGTTTCGCGGGGGGTTACAATGAGCAGTTCTTC	CASSFAGGYNEQFF
.	TRBV21-1	TRBJ1-1	.	TGTGCCAGCAGCAAAGAGCAGGGAGTCAACACTGAAGCTTTCTTT	CASSKEQGVNTEAFF
.	TRBV19	TRBJ2-2	TRBD1	TGTGCCAGTAGTCCGTTAAGTCCGGGACAGGGATGGACCGGGGAGCTGTTTTTT	CASSPLSPGQGWTGELFF
once	TRBV27	TRBJ1-1	.	TGTGCCAGCACCTCCCGTATGAACACTGAAGCTTTCTTT	CASTSRMNTEAFF
.	TRBV27	TRBJ2-5	TRBD1	TGTGCCAGCAGTGCCGGGACAGGGGCCGGGGAGACCCAGTACTTC	CASSAGTGAGETQYF